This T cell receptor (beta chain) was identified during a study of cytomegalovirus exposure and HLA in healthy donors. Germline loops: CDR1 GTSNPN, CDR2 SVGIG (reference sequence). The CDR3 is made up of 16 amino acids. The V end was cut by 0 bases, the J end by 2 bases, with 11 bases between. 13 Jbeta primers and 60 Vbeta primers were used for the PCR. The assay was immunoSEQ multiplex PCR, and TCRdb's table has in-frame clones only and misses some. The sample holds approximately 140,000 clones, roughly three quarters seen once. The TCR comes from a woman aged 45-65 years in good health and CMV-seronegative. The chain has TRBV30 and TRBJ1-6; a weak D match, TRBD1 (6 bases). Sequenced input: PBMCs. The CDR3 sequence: CAWSVQGSPYNSPLHF. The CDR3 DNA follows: TGTGCCTGGAGTGTTCAGGGGAGTCCCTATAATTCACCCCTCCACTTT.